A single T cell receptor beta chain is shown here with its context. The antigen remains undetermined. This sample stems from a study of cytomegalovirus exposure and HLA in healthy donors. Study-level points and caveats: In vitro work confirmed that three CMV-associated chains recognize CMV antigens. It was likely that a cluster of highly shared sequence variants was a sequencing artifact. Immune exposure data for these donors was limited to CMV serostatus. In a later analysis, the majority of CMV-associated beta chains seemingly showed HLA restriction.

Amplification used 60 Vbeta primers and 13 Jbeta primers. Profiling relied on immunoSEQ multiplex PCR, and the TCRdb table lists in-frame clones only, not all of them. The table shows roughly 230,000 clones, with around 90% occurring only once. Germline V lookup: CDR1 SNHLY, CDR2 FYNNEI. The CDR3 contains 13 residues. Trimming removed 5 bases at V and 4 bases at J, with 9 bases between. The rearrangement uses TRBV2 and TRBJ1-3, with D uncertain. This receptor was taken from a girl aged 2-9 years in good health and CMV-seronegative. Material for sequencing was PBMCs. The CDR3 region is CASSPINGNTIYF. The CDR3 DNA reads TGTGCCAGCAGTCCTATAAACGGAAACACCATATATTTT.